These 12 T cell receptor beta chains were all obtained from the same sample, sequenced in a study of blood T cell repertoires in COVID-19. Method: immunoSEQ multiplex PCR; TCRdb's copy keeps in-frame clones and lacks some. Altogether around 57,000 clones are present, roughly 87% being singletons, with the ten largest covering 20% to 25%. The specimen was peripheral blood. Source of these receptors: an elderly woman with COVID-19, enrolled during active disease.

CDR3 nucleotide sequence: TGTGCCAGCAGCCTAGGGGCCTCAGATACGCAGTATTTT. Translating it yields CASSLGASDTQYF. V gene TRBV11-3 combines with J gene TRBJ2-3, with D possibly being TRBD1 (5 bases). The CDR3 covers 13 residues. Trimming stripped 5 bases from V and 4 bases from J, with 10 bases between. From germline, CDR1 is SGHNT and CDR2 YENEEA.

The rearrangement links TRBV12-3 or TRBV12-4 to TRBJ1-3; no firm D call. CDR3 size: 11 residues. Trimming cost V 6 bases and J 8 bases, with 8 bases left between them. The CDR3: CASSLFDTIYF. CDR3 sequence (DNA): TGTGCCAGCAGCCTCTTCGACACCATATATTTT.

The chain employs TRBV7-8 and TRBJ2-5; D is unresolved. V lost 5 bases and J 0 bases, leaving 19 bases between the germline ends. CDR1 SGHVS and CDR2 FQNEAQ come from the germline V gene. The CDR3 consists of 17 residues. DNA for the CDR3: TGTGCCAGCAGCCCACTTACCAGACAACCGTACCAAGAGACCCAGTACTTC. Translated: CASSPLTRQPYQETQYF.

The chain recombines TRBV18 with TRBJ1-3, with D possibly matching TRBD1 (5 bases). The CDR3 length is 15 residues. Trimming pared 3 bases from V and 2 bases from J, leaving 11 bases between. Germline CDR1 and CDR2: KGHSH and LQKENI. In nucleotides, the CDR3 is TGTGCCAGCTCACCCTTGCCAGGGCCTGGAAACACCATATATTTT. Encoded protein: CASSPLPGPGNTIYF.

V usage is TRBV5-1 and J usage is TRBJ1-2; maybe TRBD1 (6 bases). V was pared by 4 bases and J by 4 bases, with 11 bases between. The germline gives CDR1 SGHRS, CDR2 YFSETQ. CDR3 size: 13 residues. CDR3 region: CASSEGTTYGYTF. CDR3 bases: TGCGCCAGCAGCGAGGGGACAACCTATGGCTACACCTTC.

In its sample, this clone was seen a few times. This rearrangement joins TRBV5-1 to TRBJ1-1; no definite D call. The V end lost 0 bases, the J end lost 0 bases, and 12 bases lay between the germline ends. Germline assignment: CDR1 SGHRS and CDR2 YFSETQ. The CDR3 length is 16 residues. The CDR3 nucleotides read TGCGCCAGCAGCTTGGCCGGAGGAGGGATGAACACTGAAGCTTTCTTT. It codes for CASSLAGGGMNTEAFF.

The chain has TRBV5-1 and TRBJ2-1; TRBD1 might be the D (5 bases). The CDR3 has 15 amino acids. Germline V lookup: CDR1 SGHRS, CDR2 YFSETQ. V gave up 0 bases and J gave up 5 bases, with 12 bases separating them. The CDR3 is CASSLVGQGDNEQFF. The DNA for the CDR3 is TGCGCCAGCAGCTTGGTCGGGCAGGGCGACAATGAGCAGTTCTTC.

The chain links TRBV3-1 (or the pseudogene TRBV3-2) to TRBJ1-4, with D possibly being TRBD1 (5 bases). The CDR3 spans 15 residues. Trimming shortened V by 5 bases and J by 7 bases, and 17 bases separated the two germline ends. CDR1 and CDR2 (germline): LGHDT, YNNKEL (reference sequence). CDR3 DNA: TGTGCCAGCAGCGCTCAGGGAGGGGTCGGTGAAAAACTGTTTTTT. Protein: CASSAQGGVGEKLFF.

The J gene is TRBJ2-3, the V gene TRBV19; D gene uncertain. This CDR3 is 16 amino acids long. CDR1 LNHDA and CDR2 SQIVND come from the germline V gene (reference sequence). Trimming shortened V by 2 bases and J by 7 bases, and 19 bases separated the two germline ends. Here the CDR3 DNA reads TGTGCCAGTAGTATAAAGTCGAGGCTTCCGATACATACGCAGTATTTT. This gives the protein CASSIKSRLPIHTQYF.

This chain links TRBV18 with TRBJ1-1; D is ambiguous. The CDR3 length is 13 residues. V was cut by 1 base and J by 4 bases, with 7 bases left in between. CDR1 and CDR2 from the germline V gene are KGHSH and LQKENI. CDR3 sequence: CASSPRAITEAFF. The DNA for the CDR3 is TGTGCCAGCTCACCACGGGCCATCACTGAAGCTTTCTTT.

V is TRBV11-2 and J is TRBJ2-6; 10 bases line up with TRBD1. V shed 3 bases and J 2 bases; nucleotides not matched to a gene: 7. Per germline, CDR1 SGHAT and CDR2 FQNNGV. This CDR3 spans 18 amino acids. The DNA for the CDR3 is TGTGCCAGCAGCTTTAGGCCGGGACAGGGGACTGGGGCCAACGTCCTGACTTTC. It translates to CASSFRPGQGTGANVLTF. Complete variable domain (other parts from reference TRBV11-2 and TRBJ2-6): EAGVAQSPRYKIIEKRQSVAFWCNPISGHATLYWYQQILGQGPKLLIQFQNNGVVDDSQLPKDRFSAERLKGVDSTLKIQPAKLEDSAVYLCASSFRPGQGTGANVLTFGAGSRLTVL.

This clone has a handful of counts. The chain recombines TRBV6-5 with TRBJ1-3, with D perhaps matching TRBD1 (5 bases). Germline-derived CDR1 and CDR2 are MNHEY and SVGAGI. V gave up 2 bases and J gave up 2 bases, with 13 bases separating them. The CDR3 contains 16 residues. The CDR3: CASSYDGRVAGNTIYF. The CDR3 region has the DNA TGTGCCAGCAGTTACGACGGCAGGGTGGCTGGAAACACCATATATTTT.